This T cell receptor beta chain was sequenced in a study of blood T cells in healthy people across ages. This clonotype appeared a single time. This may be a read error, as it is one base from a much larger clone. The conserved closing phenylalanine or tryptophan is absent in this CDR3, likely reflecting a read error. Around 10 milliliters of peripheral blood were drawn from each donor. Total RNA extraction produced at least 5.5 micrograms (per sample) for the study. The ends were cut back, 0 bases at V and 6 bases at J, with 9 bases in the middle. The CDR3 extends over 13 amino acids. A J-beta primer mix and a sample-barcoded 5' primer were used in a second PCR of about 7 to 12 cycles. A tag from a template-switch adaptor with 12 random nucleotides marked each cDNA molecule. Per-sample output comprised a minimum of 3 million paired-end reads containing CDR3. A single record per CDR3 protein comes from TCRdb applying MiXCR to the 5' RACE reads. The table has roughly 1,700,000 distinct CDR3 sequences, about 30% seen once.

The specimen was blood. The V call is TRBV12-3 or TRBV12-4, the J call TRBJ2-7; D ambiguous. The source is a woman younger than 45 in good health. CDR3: CASSLAGKGEQYL. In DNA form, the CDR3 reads TGTGCCAGCAGTTTAGCGGGGAAAGGCGAGCAGTACCTC.